This TCR beta chain was sequenced for a study of blood T cell repertoires in COVID-19. Study background: Samples representing acute and convalescent COVID-19 were sourced from the United States, Italy and Spain. In each case, the material was cDNA or gDNA derived from T cells, B-cell-depleted T cells, or PBMCs.

Original analysis: Reference gene primer amplification gave nucleated cell count estimates. Sequencing was performed with immunoSEQ multiplex PCR; in TCRdb, only in-frame clones are kept and a portion is missing. V, J and clone size are those of that table, while D and trimming were read from the DNA. Of tens of thousands of clones listed, roughly nine tenths are singletons. Germline CDR1 and CDR2: SGHRS and YFSETQ. Trimming stripped 2 bases from V and 1 base from J, with 14 bases between. The CDR3 is 16 amino acids. This receptor was obtained from a human donor in a cohort sampled during active COVID-19. Sequencing was performed on peripheral blood. The genes are TRBV5-1 and TRBJ2-3; a weak D match, TRBD2 (6 bases). In DNA, the CDR3 is TGCGCCAGCAGCTTAGGTGTTACGGGGGGCACAGATACGCAGTATTTT. Amino acids: CASSLGVTGGTDTQYF.